This entry lists 26 T cell receptor beta chains sequenced from one sample in a study of radiation and T cells in renal cell carcinoma. The sample's time point: baseline pretreatment blood. Documented treatment: 15 Gy SBRT to primary tumor, nephrectomy 4 weeks later. TCRdb's table, derived via immunoSEQ multiplex PCR, lists solely in-frame clones and lacks some. The sample yields some 140,000 clones, 70% to 90% seen once. Sequences were derived from blood, sampled from a patient whose treatment included radiotherapy and nephrectomy. The receptors stem from a woman aged 50 to 65 with renal cell carcinoma.

A remark on this clone: The sample holds other DNA sequences that translate to the same CDR3. The chain has TRBV5-5 and TRBJ2-5, with D uncertain. Germline assignment: CDR1 SGHKS and CDR2 YYEKEE (reference sequence). The CDR3 extends over 14 amino acids. V was pared by 0 bases and J by 2 bases, with 8 bases between. CDR3 DNA: TGTGCCAGCAGCTTGGTCGGCAGTCAAGAGACCCAGTACTTC. Its translation is CASSLVGSQETQYF.

This chain uses TRBV6-5 with TRBJ2-2; the D is unclear. V shed 4 bases and J shed 2 bases, with 2 bases lying between them. The CDR3 spans 12 residues. Germline V CDR1 and CDR2: MNHEY, SVGAGI. The CDR3 nucleotides read TGTGCCAGCAGTTTCAACACCGGGGAGCTGTTTTTT. It translates to CASSFNTGELFF.

The chain combines TRBV11-1 with TRBJ2-3; D uncertain. The CDR3 length is 15 residues. Germline CDR1 and CDR2: SGHAT and FQDESV (reference sequence). Trimming removed 5 bases from V and 0 bases from J, with 12 bases in between. Written as DNA, the CDR3 is TGTGCCAGCAGCCAGGACCCGAGAAGCACAGATACGCAGTATTTT. It translates to CASSQDPRSTDTQYF.

This sequence joins TRBV19 and TRBJ1-1, with unresolved D. Germline V lookup: CDR1 LNHDA, CDR2 SQIVND (reference sequence). The V end lost 3 bases, the J end lost 1 base, and 9 bases lay between the germline ends. This CDR3 is built from 14 residues. The CDR3 loop is CASSILTENTEAFF. CDR3 DNA sequence: TGTGCCAGTAGTATCCTCACTGAGAACACTGAAGCTTTCTTT.

This clone was observed a single time. This chain joins TRBV7-6 and TRBJ2-7; 8 bases map to TRBD2. J gave up 5 bases and V 5 bases, and 2 bases lay outside the gene matches. The CDR3 sequence is 12 residues long. Germline assignment: CDR1 SGHVS and CDR2 FNYEAQ. This CDR3 reads CASSPGLDEQYF. For the CDR3, the DNA is TGTGCCAGCAGCCCGGGACTAGACGAGCAGTACTTC.

J is TRBJ1-2 and V is TRBV7-3; the match to TRBD1 covers 7 bases. The CDR3 contains 13 residues. V lost 5 bases to trimming and J lost 3 bases; unmatched junction nucleotides: 3. The V gene's germline CDR1 is SGHTA and CDR2 FQGTGA. The CDR3 DNA reads TGTGCCAGCAGCCGTGACAGGGACTATGGCTACACCTTC. Translated: CASSRDRDYGYTF.

CDR3 in DNA: TGTGCCAGCTCACAACCATACGGTAATGAAAAACTGTTTTTT. This encodes CASSQPYGNEKLFF. This chain uses TRBV18 with TRBJ1-4; D is unresolved. The germline V gene encodes CDR1 KGHSH and CDR2 LQKENI. Trimming took 4 bases from V and 4 from J, leaving 10 bases between them. The CDR3 sequence is 14 residues long.

DNA for the CDR3: TGTGCCATCAGTGAAGTCGGTAACTTCTACGAGCAGTACTTC. Translation: CAISEVGNFYEQYF. The rearrangement links TRBV10-3 to TRBJ2-7; no clear D gene. CDR3 length: 14 residues. The V gene's germline CDR1 is ENHRY and CDR2 SYGVKD. With 3 bases removed from V and 3 bases from J, the gap between germline ends came to 12 bases.

The V call is TRBV5-1, the J call TRBJ2-3; no clear D. The ends were cut back, 1 base at V and 1 base at J, with 10 bases in the middle. Germline V gene lookup returns CDR1 SGHRS and CDR2 YFSETQ. The CDR3 runs 15 residues. In DNA form, the CDR3 reads TGCGCCAGCAGCTTGTCGGCTAGGGGCACAGATACGCAGTATTTT. Its protein is CASSLSARGTDTQYF.

The J gene is TRBJ1-2, the V gene TRBV5-6, with 9 bases that match TRBD1. With V trimmed by 4 bases and J by 2 bases, 6 bases remained unmatched. The CDR3 is 15 amino acids. CDR1 and CDR2 (germline): SGHDT, YYEEEE. The CDR3 here is CASSPGTGLNYGYTF. The CDR3 region has the DNA TGTGCCAGCAGCCCAGGGACAGGGCTCAACTATGGCTACACCTTC.

This chain connects TRBV9 to TRBJ1-2, with 7 bases identical to TRBD1. Trimming removed 0 bases from V and 3 bases from J; junction bases left unmatched: 8. From germline, CDR1 is SGDLS and CDR2 YYNGEE. CDR3 size: 16 residues. Here the CDR3 DNA reads TGTGCCAGCAGCGTAGGTTCCAAACAGGGGTACTATGGCTACACCTTC. It encodes CASSVGSKQGYYGYTF.

The chain uses TRBV4-2 and TRBJ1-1; D ambiguous. CDR1 and CDR2 (germline): LGHNA, YNFKEQ. The CDR3 is 14 residues long. The V and J ends lost 3 bases and 2 bases respectively, with 10 bases between them. This CDR3 reads CASSQDPINTEAFF. CDR3 DNA: TGTGCCAGCAGCCAGGATCCTATCAACACTGAAGCTTTCTTT.

The chain has TRBV18 and TRBJ2-7; 7 bases agree with TRBD1. CDR1 and CDR2 (germline): KGHSH, LQKENI. V dropped 2 bases and J dropped 7; count of bases not matched to a gene: 14. CDR3 length: 16 amino acids. The CDR3 loop reads CASSPFLTGDTSEQYF. DNA for the CDR3: TGTGCCAGCTCACCATTTCTAACAGGGGATACGAGTGAGCAGTACTTC.

The rearrangement joins TRBV5-8 to TRBJ1-4; 7 nucleotides align to TRBD1. J was trimmed by 1 base and V by 5 bases; bases with no gene match: 8. The V gene's germline CDR1 is SGHTS and CDR2 YDEGEE. The CDR3 spans 16 residues. In DNA form, the CDR3 reads TGTGCCAGCAGTGCGGGACAGAGCTTAACTAATGAAAAACTGTTTTTT. Protein: CASSAGQSLTNEKLFF.

The chain employs TRBV25-1 and TRBJ1-3, with TRBD1 as a possible D gene (5 bases). The ends were cut back, 2 bases at V and 0 bases at J, with 8 bases in the middle. Germline V CDR1 and CDR2: MGHDK, SYGVNS. This CDR3 has 15 residues. This chain's CDR3 is CASSEDRYSGNTIYF. CDR3 DNA: TGTGCCAGCAGTGAAGACAGATACTCTGGAAACACCATATATTTT. Full variable domain (outside the CDR3, taken from reference TRBV25-1 and TRBJ1-3): EADIYQTPRYLVIGTGKKITLECSQTMGHDKMYWYQQDPGMELHLIHYSYGVNSTEKGDLSSESTVSRIRTEHFPLTLESARPSHTSQYLCASSEDRYSGNTIYFGEGSWLTVV.

This chain connects TRBV29-1 to TRBJ1-6; 9 positions agree with TRBD1. Unmatched junction bases numbered 0, after V lost 4 bases and J lost 5 bases. The CDR3 is 13 amino acids. CDR1 SQVTM and CDR2 ANQGSEA come from the germline V gene. As DNA, the CDR3 is TGCAGCGTTGGGACAGGGGATAATTCACCCCTCCACTTT. It yields the protein CSVGTGDNSPLHF.

CDR3 residues: CASADPAANYGYTF. The DNA of the CDR3 is TGTGCCAGTGCTGACCCGGCGGCTAACTATGGCTACACCTTC. This chain joins TRBV19 and TRBJ1-2; no clear D. CDR3 length equals 14 residues. CDR1 is LNHDA, CDR2 SQIVND, per germline (reference sequence). V lost 8 bases and J lost 0, with 13 bases in between.

V gene TRBV14 combines with J gene TRBJ2-2; possibly TRBD1 or TRBD2 for D (8 bases each). The CDR3 spans 21 residues. Germline CDR1 SGHDN, CDR2 FVKESK. Trimming removed 4 bases from V and 8 bases from J, with 35 bases in between. The CDR3, as DNA: TGTGCCAGCAGCCGATCGATAGCGGGGATACCACAGGGGGGCGTTGCTGGGGAGCTGTTTTTT. It specifies CASSRSIAGIPQGGVAGELFF. Combining the CDR3 with reference TRBV14 and TRBJ2-2 gives the whole variable domain EAGVTQFPSHSVIEKGQTVTLRCDPISGHDNLYWYRRVMGKEIKFLLHFVKESKQDESGMPNNRFLAERTGGTYSTLKVQPAELEDSGVYFCASSRSIAGIPQGGVAGELFFGEGSRLTVL.

V is TRBV19 and J is TRBJ2-7; 7 bases agree with TRBD2. Germline values: CDR1 LNHDA, CDR2 SQIVND (reference sequence). The CDR3 extends over 14 amino acids. J lost 0 bases, V lost 4 bases, and 3 bases had no gene match. The CDR3 loop is CASSRGGSSYEQYF. The CDR3 nucleotides are TGTGCCAGTAGTAGGGGGGGGAGCTCCTACGAGCAGTACTTC.

CDR3 in amino acids: CASSLDGAGELFF. CDR3 nucleotides: TGCGCCAGCAGCCTAGATGGGGCCGGGGAGCTGTTTTTT. The rearrangement joins TRBV5-1 to TRBJ2-2; D is undetermined. The germline V and J ends were trimmed by 4 bases and 6 bases, with 10 bases remaining between them. The germline V gene encodes CDR1 SGHRS and CDR2 YFSETQ. This CDR3 is 13 amino acids long.

This chain joins TRBV6-1 and TRBJ2-1; 11 bases match TRBD2. Germline V lookup: CDR1 MNHNS, CDR2 SASEGT. V lost 4 bases and J lost 9; bases outside the gene matches: 5. The CDR3 contains 14 residues. CDR3 nucleotide sequence: TGTGCCAGCAGTGTCCTAGCGGGGGGCGGTGAGCAGTTCTTC. It codes for CASSVLAGGGEQFF.

The chain is built from TRBV19 and TRBJ1-1; D unclear. Germline V lookup: CDR1 LNHDA, CDR2 SQIVND (reference sequence). The V and J ends lost 5 bases and 1 base respectively, with 11 bases between them. The CDR3 spans 14 residues. The CDR3 here is CASSAPGRNTEAFF. In DNA, the CDR3 is TGTGCCAGTAGTGCCCCTGGGAGGAACACTGAAGCTTTCTTT.

Comment on this clone: One end of the junction does not line up with germline, which may come from a read error. The chain joins TRBV2 to TRBJ2-5; D is possibly TRBD2 (5 bases). Germline V gene data show CDR1 as SNHLY and CDR2 as FYNNEI. The CDR3 runs to 14 residues. The CDR3 DNA follows: TGTGCCAGCAATGAACTAGGCTTTCAAGAGACCCAGTACTTC. Translation: CASNELGFQETQYF. The variable domain in full, completed from reference TRBV2 and TRBJ2-5, reads EPEVTQTPSHQVTQMGQEVILRCVPISNHLYFYWYRQILGQKVEFLVSFYNNEISEKSEIFDDQFSVERPDGSNFTLKIRSTKLEDSAMYFCASNELGFQETQYFGPGTRLLVL.

This chain joins TRBV6-4 and TRBJ2-3; TRBD2 aligns across 13 bases. Trimming cost V 6 bases and J 4 bases; bases outside gene matches: 4. There are 15 residues in the CDR3. Looked up from germline, CDR1 is MRHNA and CDR2 is SNTAGT. The CDR3 reads CASRGLAGPPDTQYF. As DNA, the CDR3 is TGTGCCAGCAGGGGACTAGCGGGGCCCCCAGATACGCAGTATTTT.

The chain uses TRBV9 and TRBJ1-3, with a tentative D call TRBD1 (5 bases). This CDR3 contains 15 residues. V lost 4 bases and J 0 bases, leaving 11 bases between the germline ends. CDR1 SGDLS and CDR2 YYNGEE come from the germline V gene. CDR3 protein: CASSKGLISGNTIYF. CDR3 sequence (DNA): TGTGCCAGCAGCAAGGGACTGATCTCTGGAAACACCATATATTTT.

Notes on this clone: The same CDR3 also results from other DNA sequences found in this sample. V usage is TRBV11-2 and J usage is TRBJ1-1, with D hard to call. The CDR3 covers 13 residues. The germline CDR1 and CDR2 sequences are SGHAT and FQNNGV. Trimming removed 9 bases at V and 1 base at J, with 12 bases between. CDR3 nucleotide sequence: TGTGCCAGTGAGAGGACTGCGAACACTGAAGCTTTCTTT. Amino acids: CASERTANTEAFF.